The entry below describes one TCR beta chain. Its antigen is unidentified. These data come from a study of cytomegalovirus exposure and HLA in healthy donors. Study summary: Early released data comprised some 91 million unique TCRs from HLA-typed donors.

The CDR3 length is 17 residues. Per the germline V gene, CDR1 is SEHNR and CDR2 is FQNEAQ (reference sequence). V lost 1 base, J lost 0 bases, and 13 bases lay in between. Overall study results and limits: The study designated 150 or so TCR beta chains cytomegalovirus-associated. Per a later analysis, under 20,000 TCR beta sequences showed association with HLA alleles at 0.05 false discovery rate. Most observed TCR sequences were rare, whereas some public TCRs were detected in many donors.

Primers: 60 Vbeta forward and 13 Jbeta reverse. Produced via immunoSEQ multiplex PCR; TCRdb's table is partial and in-frame only. The table has 100,000 or so clones, around 75% seen once. The J gene is TRBJ2-4, the V gene TRBV7-9, with TRBD1 as a possible D gene (6 bases). The receptor was derived from a woman aged 18-35 years in good health and CMV-seropositive. Source material: PBMCs. The CDR3 nucleotides read TGTGCCAGCAGCTTAGGCAGGACAGAACTAGCCAAAAACATTCAGTACTTC. It yields the protein CASSLGRTELAKNIQYF.